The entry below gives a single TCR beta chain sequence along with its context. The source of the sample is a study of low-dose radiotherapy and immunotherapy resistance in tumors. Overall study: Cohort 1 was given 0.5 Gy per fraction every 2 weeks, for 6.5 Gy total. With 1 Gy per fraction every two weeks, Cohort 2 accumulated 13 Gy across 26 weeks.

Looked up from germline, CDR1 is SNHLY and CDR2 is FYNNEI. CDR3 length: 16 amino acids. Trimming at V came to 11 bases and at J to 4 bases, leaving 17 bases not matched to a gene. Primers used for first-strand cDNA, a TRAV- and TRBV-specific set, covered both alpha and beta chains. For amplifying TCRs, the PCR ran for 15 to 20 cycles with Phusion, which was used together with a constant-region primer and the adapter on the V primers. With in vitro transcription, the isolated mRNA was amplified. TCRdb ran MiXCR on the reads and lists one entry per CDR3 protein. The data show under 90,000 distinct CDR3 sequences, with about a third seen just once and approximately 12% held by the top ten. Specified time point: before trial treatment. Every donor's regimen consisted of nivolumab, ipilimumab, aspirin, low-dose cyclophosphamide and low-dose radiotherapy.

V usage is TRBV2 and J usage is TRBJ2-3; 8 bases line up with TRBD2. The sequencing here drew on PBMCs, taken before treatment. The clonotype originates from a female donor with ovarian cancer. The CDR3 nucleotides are TGTGCCGGACAAAGACCGGGGGGGCCACCCCCAGATACGCAGTATTTT. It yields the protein CAGQRPGGPPPDTQYF.